Listed below are T cell receptor beta chains from one sample, sequenced in a study of T-cell memory formation after mild COVID-19. Via MiXCR, TCRdb re-called the 5' RACE reads, giving one row per CDR3 protein. The repertoire holds 340,000 or so distinct CDR3 sequences, 10% to 15% seen once, with about a fifth in the top ten. The specimen was PBMCs or a T cell subset sorted from them (not recorded which). These receptors originate from a man between 18 and 35 years old who had mild COVID-19 (a few samples of this study predate the infection). Cell type and time point are not known. CDR3s include the opening cysteine and the closing phenylalanine or tryptophan. The D gene is left open where the match is weak. Size tells how often a clone was seen (once, few, many) or the class of an expanded clone, and some rows leave it out.

>TRBV7-2|TRBJ2-3|TRBD2|NA
TGTGCCAGCAGCCCCGGGACTAGCGACACAGATACGCAGTATTTT
CASSPGTSDTDTQYF
>TRBV12-3/TRBV12-4|TRBJ1-1|TRBD1|NA
TGTGCCAGCAGTTTATTTTCTAGGGGGCTAAGGAACACTGAAGCTTTCTTT
CASSLFSRGLRNTEAFF
>TRBV18|TRBJ2-1|NA|NA
TGTGCCAGCTCACCGATTCTGAGCAATGAGCAGTTCTTC
CASSPILSNEQFF
>TRBV7-6|TRBJ2-3|TRBD2|many
TGTGCCAGCAGCCACACGGCCCAGGGAGGGCCAGATACGCAGTATTTT
CASSHTAQGGPDTQYF
>TRBV20-1|TRBJ2-7|NA|few
TGCAGTGCTAGAGCGGGGCCAGGGGAAAGGAGCGAGCAGTACTTC
CSARAGPGERSEQYF
>TRBV12-3/TRBV12-4|TRBJ1-2|TRBD1|few
TGTGCCAGCCGGAGTATCTTACAGGGGGCGAGAGGCGGCTACACCTTC
CASRSILQGARGGYTF
>TRBV12-3/TRBV12-4|TRBJ1-4|NA|few
TGTGCCAGCAGTAACCTCGGGGAAAAACTGTTTTTT
CASSNLGEKLFF
>TRBV7-7|TRBJ1-1|NA|few
TGTGCTAGCAGCCCTCGGACCGCGGACACTGAAGCTTTCTTT
CASSPRTADTEAFF
>TRBV20-1|TRBJ1-2|TRBD1|few
TGCAGTGCTATCTCCCGGGGGGACAGGGGACTGGACTATGGCTACACCTTC
CSAISRGDRGLDYGYTF
>TRBV20-1|TRBJ2-5|TRBD1|NA
TGCAGTGCTAGTGGGACAGTCCAAGAGACCCAGTACTTC
CSASGTVQETQYF
>TRBV5-1|TRBJ1-6|NA|NA
TGCGCCAGCAGCCTGGCCATAGACGGACGCCGAAGCTCCTATAATTCACCCCTCCACTTT
CASSLAIDGRRSSYNSPLHF
>TRBV28|TRBJ2-2|TRBD1|few
TGTGCCAGCACCGTACAGGGGGTTGCCACCGGGGAGCTGTTTTTT
CASTVQGVATGELFF
>TRBV29-1|TRBJ1-5|TRBD1|few
TGCAGCGTTGGTACAGGGGATCAGCCCCAGCATTTT
CSVGTGDQPQHF
>TRBV29-1|TRBJ2-7|TRBD1|NA
TGCAGCGCGAGACAGGGGGGGGAGCAGTACTTC
CSARQGGEQYF
>TRBV15|TRBJ1-5|TRBD1|few
TGTGCCACCAGTATGACAGGGAGCAATCAGCCCCAGCATTTT
CATSMTGSNQPQHF
>TRBV4-2|TRBJ2-5|TRBD2|many
TGTGCCAGCAGCCAAGAGCCGACTAGCGGGGCCGCTAAAGTGATCTTC
CASSQEPTSGAAKVIF
>TRBV12-3/TRBV12-4|TRBJ1-1|NA|few
TGTGCCAGCAGTATGACAGAAGCTGTTGAAGCTTTCTTT
CASSMTEAVEAFF
>TRBV10-3|TRBJ2-7|TRBD1|few
TGTGCCATCAGGTTGGACAGGAGCTCCTACGAGCAGTACTTC
CAIRLDRSSYEQYF
>TRBV7-8|TRBJ2-7|NA|NA
TGTGCCAGCAGCTTACAGGAGACCTACGAGCAGTACTTC
CASSLQETYEQYF
>TRBV19|TRBJ2-3|NA|NA
TGTGCCAGTAGTATAGTGTGGGGGGCCGCAGATACGCAGTATTTT
CASSIVWGAADTQYF
>TRBV24-1|TRBJ2-3|TRBD1|few
TGTGCCACCAGTGACTTCGGGACAGGGGAGGATACGCAGTATTTT
CATSDFGTGEDTQYF
>TRBV7-2|TRBJ2-5|NA|many
TGTGCCAGCAGCCCACCTTCTCCGTGGGAGACCCAGTACTTC
CASSPPSPWETQYF